This T cell receptor (beta chain) originates from a study of T cell changes during pregnancy in multiple sclerosis. Sequencing used immunoSEQ multiplex PCR; TCRdb keeps in-frame clones, though not all of them. The sample holds 29,000 or so clones, just over 90% seen once. CDR3 length equals 15 residues. Germline V CDR1 and CDR2: MDHEN, SYDVKM. Between the trimmed V and J ends, which lost 6 bases and 0 bases, there was a span of 15 bases. The clonotype was recovered from a female donor with multiple sclerosis, enrolled in a pregnancy study. The chain couples TRBV28 to TRBJ2-7; D is possibly TRBD1 (6 bases). The sequences come from CD8+ T cells from peripheral blood mononuclear cells, collected before pregnancy. The CDR3 sequence is CASRAGVAASYEQYF. Written as DNA, the CDR3 is TGTGCCAGCAGAGCAGGGGTCGCGGCCTCCTACGAGCAGTACTTC.